This T cell receptor beta chain originates from a study of cytomegalovirus exposure and HLA in healthy donors. CDR1 is SGHNT, CDR2 YENEEA, per germline. The CDR3 spans 16 residues. Germline trimming cut 4 bases from V and 4 bases from J; bases unmatched to any gene: 12. The PCR contained 60 Vbeta and 13 Jbeta primers. TCRdb's copy holds only in-frame clones and misses some; the assay was immunoSEQ multiplex PCR. The data show 150,000 to 200,000 clones, around 80% seen once. The sample holds a few counts of this clone. The receptor comes from a man younger than 35 in good health and CMV-seronegative. The V gene is TRBV11-3, the J gene TRBJ1-1; TRBD1 aligns across 7 bases. Sample: PBMCs. CDR3 in amino acids: CASSYDPQGTGTEAFF. The CDR3 DNA reads as TGTGCCAGCAGCTACGACCCACAGGGGACCGGCACTGAAGCTTTCTTT.